A single sample is the source of the 25 T cell receptor beta chains below, sequenced in a study of OX40 agonist ivuxolimab in advanced cancers. Sequencing was performed with immunoSEQ multiplex PCR; in TCRdb, only in-frame clones are kept and a portion is missing. The sample includes tens of thousands of clones, 80% to 90% of them seen just once. Sample: CD4+ or CD8+ T cells sorted from blood, taken in a trial of the OX40 agonist ivuxolimab. Receptors originate from an adult with an advanced solid tumor such as melanoma, head and neck, liver or kidney cancer.

The V call is TRBV28, the J call TRBJ1-3, with D perhaps TRBD1 (5 bases). This CDR3 is built from 15 residues. The germline V gene encodes CDR1 MDHEN and CDR2 SYDVKM. V was clipped by 7 bases and J by 0 bases, with 13 bases between them. CDR3 in amino acids: CASTQEGTSGNTIYF. CDR3 nucleotides: TGTGCCAGCACCCAGGAGGGGACCTCTGGAAACACCATATATTTT.

Comments on this clone: Compared with germline, one end of the junction differs, possibly owing to a read error. This sequence joins TRBV6-6 and TRBJ1-2, with D tentatively TRBD1 (5 bases). Germline V lookup: CDR1 MNHNY, CDR2 SVGAGI (reference sequence). There are 16 residues in the CDR3. The CDR3 nucleotides are TGTGCCAACAGTTACTCGAATTCTTTGGGGGGAGGTGGCTACACCTTC. Protein: CANSYSNSLGGGGYTF.

This rearrangement joins TRBV9 to TRBJ2-7; TRBD1 matches 9 bases. Germline-derived CDR1 and CDR2 are SGDLS and YYNGEE. The CDR3 sequence is 15 residues long. Unmatched junction bases numbered 8, after V lost 2 bases and J lost 5 bases. The CDR3 DNA reads TGTGCCAGCAGCGTTTCACCGGGACAGGGCGACGAGCAGTACTTC. Its protein is CASSVSPGQGDEQYF.

The chain has TRBV5-4 and TRBJ2-5, with D tentatively TRBD2 (8 bases). The germline gives CDR1 SGHNT, CDR2 YYREEE (reference sequence). V lost 4 bases, J lost 5 bases, and 18 bases lay in between. This CDR3 spans 15 amino acids. CDR3 amino acids: CASSNHGRGRETQYF. CDR3 DNA sequence: TGTGCCAGCAGCAATCACGGGAGGGGGCGTGAGACCCAGTACTTC.

The chain combines TRBV7-2 with TRBJ1-1; D is ambiguous. This CDR3 is 14 amino acids long. CDR1 and CDR2 (germline): SGHTA, FQGNSA. The V gene lost 4 bases and the J gene lost 1 base, with 10 bases spanning the gap. This chain's CDR3 is CASSYNDQNTEAFF. DNA for the CDR3: TGTGCCAGCAGCTACAACGACCAGAACACTGAAGCTTTCTTT.

This clone showed up just a few times. The same CDR3 arises from other DNA sequences in this sample as well. The chain employs TRBV11-2 and TRBJ1-2; maybe TRBD1 (6 bases). V dropped 5 bases and J dropped 4 bases, with 11 bases sitting between them. The CDR3 sequence is 13 residues long. Germline CDR1 reads SGHAT; CDR2 reads FQNNGV. DNA of the CDR3: TGTGCCAGCAGCCCAGGACAGTTCTATGGCTACACCTTC. It specifies CASSPGQFYGYTF.

The genes are TRBV29-1 and TRBJ2-6; no clear D. Looked up from germline, CDR1 is SQVTM and CDR2 is ANQGSEA. Trimming left V 0 bases short and J 1 base short, with 7 bases between. This CDR3 comprises 15 residues. In DNA form, the CDR3 reads TGCAGCGTTGAAGATCCCGGGTCTGGGGCCAACGTCCTGACTTTC. This sequence encodes CSVEDPGSGANVLTF.

This rearrangement joins TRBV10-3 to TRBJ1-2, with 8 positions matching TRBD1. The V gene's germline CDR1 is ENHRY and CDR2 SYGVKD. Losses at the gene ends were 4 bases for V and 2 bases for J; bases not matched to a gene: 3. The CDR3 contains 14 residues. CDR3 residues: CAISGQGANYGYTF. CDR3 nucleotide sequence: TGTGCCATCAGTGGTCAGGGGGCGAACTATGGCTACACCTTC.

The J gene is TRBJ1-6, the V gene TRBV18, with D possibly matching TRBD1 (5 bases). Trimming pared 3 bases from V and 10 bases from J, leaving 13 bases between. Germline V gene data show CDR1 as KGHSH and CDR2 as LQKENI. The CDR3 is made up of 14 amino acids. CDR3 protein: CASSPEGLRSPLHF. CDR3 sequence (DNA): TGTGCCAGCTCACCCGAGGGGTTGAGATCACCCCTCCACTTT.

The CDR3 sequence: CASSSPVGNEKLFF. CDR3 DNA: TGTGCCAGCAGTTCCCCCGTGGGTAATGAAAAACTGTTTTTT. The gene calls are TRBV28 and TRBJ1-4; D is ambiguous. The CDR3 length is 14 residues. V was trimmed by 4 bases and J by 4 bases, leaving 10 bases between them. CDR1 MDHEN and CDR2 SYDVKM come from the germline V gene.

This rearrangement joins TRBV19 to TRBJ2-3; TRBD1 aligns across 8 bases. Looked up from germline, CDR1 is LNHDA and CDR2 is SQIVND (reference sequence). The ends lost 2 bases at V and 4 bases at J; junction bases unmatched: 5. This CDR3 has 15 residues. In nucleotides, the CDR3 is TGTGCCAGTAGTATATCAGACAGGGGCCCAGATACGCAGTATTTT. Its translation: CASSISDRGPDTQYF.

The chain links TRBV14 to TRBJ1-1; D gene uncertain. The V and J ends lost 4 bases and 5 bases respectively, with 20 bases between them. CDR1 and CDR2 from the germline V gene are SGHDN and FVKESK. The CDR3 runs to 16 residues. For the CDR3, the DNA is TGTGCCAGCAGCCTTCGAACCGGCCGGGAAGGAACTGAAGCTTTCTTT. Translation gives CASSLRTGREGTEAFF.

The chain has TRBV7-9 and TRBJ1-1; D gene ambiguous. With 5 bases removed from V and 3 bases from J, the gap between germline ends came to 10 bases. Germline V gene lookup returns CDR1 SEHNR and CDR2 FQNEAQ (reference sequence). This CDR3 is built from 13 residues. The CDR3 sequence: CASSVGGDTEAFF. The CDR3 region has the DNA TGTGCCAGCAGCGTTGGCGGAGACACTGAAGCTTTCTTT.

V gene TRBV4-1 combines with J gene TRBJ2-3, with D unresolved. CDR3 length: 17 residues. Trimming left V 1 base short and J 7 bases short, with 21 bases between. Looked up from germline, CDR1 is MGHRA and CDR2 is YSYEKL. CDR3 protein: CASSQASNGIIRNTQYF. Written as DNA, the CDR3 is TGCGCCAGCAGCCAAGCGTCTAACGGCATAATCAGGAATACGCAGTATTTT.

The chain carries TRBV5-1 and TRBJ1-1, with D maybe TRBD1 (6 bases). Germline assignment: CDR1 SGHRS and CDR2 YFSETQ. This CDR3 region has 14 residues. V was cut by 3 bases and J by 1 base, with 10 bases left in between. Here the CDR3 reads CASSSLQGNTEAFF. In DNA form, the CDR3 reads TGCGCCAGCAGCTCGCTACAGGGGAACACTGAAGCTTTCTTT.

The chain carries TRBV19 and TRBJ1-5, with D unclear. The CDR3 is made up of 16 amino acids. V dropped 7 bases and J dropped 2 bases, with 18 bases sitting between them. The germline gives CDR1 LNHDA, CDR2 SQIVND (reference sequence). CDR3 region: CASKGGRAGGNQPQHF. As DNA, the CDR3 is TGTGCCAGTAAAGGAGGCAGAGCGGGTGGCAATCAGCCCCAGCATTTT.

The chain has TRBV11-2 and TRBJ1-1; D ambiguous. V dropped 5 bases and J dropped 3 bases, with 10 bases sitting between them. CDR3 length: 13 residues. Germline V gives CDR1 SGHAT, CDR2 FQNNGV. The DNA for the CDR3 is TGTGCCAGCAGCCCTCGTGGGTACACTGAAGCTTTCTTT. Its translation is CASSPRGYTEAFF.

The chain is built from TRBV27 and TRBJ2-7; D unclear. Trimming pared 5 bases from V and 3 bases from J, leaving 11 bases between. CDR1 MNHEY and CDR2 SMNVEV come from the germline V gene (reference sequence). There are 13 residues in the CDR3. In nucleotides, the CDR3 is TGTGCCAGCAGTCCCGGGCTCGGCTACGAGCAGTACTTC. Its protein product is CASSPGLGYEQYF.

The V and J genes are TRBV29-1 and TRBJ1-2; possible D gene TRBD1, 5 bases. This CDR3 comprises 13 residues. V was trimmed by 6 bases and J by 7 bases, leaving 18 bases between them. CDR1 and CDR2 from the germline V gene are SQVTM and ANQGSEA. The CDR3 sequence is CSVPGYLGGGYTF. CDR3 in DNA: TGCAGCGTCCCTGGATATTTGGGGGGTGGCTACACCTTC.

V is TRBV18 and J is TRBJ1-2; 9 bases fit TRBD1. The CDR3 covers 16 residues. In germline, CDR1 is KGHSH, CDR2 LQKENI. Unmatched junction bases numbered 15, after V lost 5 bases and J lost 8 bases. DNA of the CDR3: TGTGCCAGCTCATCGGGACAGGGAGAAGCTTCGGGCGGCTACACCTTC. Encoded protein: CASSSGQGEASGGYTF.

The V gene is TRBV15, the J gene TRBJ1-6; TRBD1 is a possible D gene (6 bases). Trimming took off 3 bases at V and 10 bases at J, with 13 bases between the two ends. The germline gives CDR1 LNHNV, CDR2 YYDKDF (reference sequence). There are 14 residues in the CDR3. The CDR3 coding sequence is TGTGCCACCAGCAGGCCAACAAGGGGGTCACCCCTCCACTTT. This gives the protein CATSRPTRGSPLHF.

The chain joins TRBV4-3 to TRBJ2-7; weak D call: TRBD2 (6 bases). The germline gives CDR1 LGHNA, CDR2 YSLEER. The CDR3 totals 20 residues. The V end was cut by 2 bases, the J end by 2 bases, with 28 bases between. CDR3 sequence reads: CASSQREELATGTPPYEQYF. In DNA form, the CDR3 reads TGCGCCAGCAGCCAAAGAGAGGAACTAGCCACGGGTACCCCGCCCTACGAGCAGTACTTC.

The genes are TRBV30 and TRBJ2-1; TRBD2 agrees at 8 bases. Germline loops: CDR1 GTSNPN, CDR2 SVGIG (reference sequence). The J segment lost 7 bases and the V segment lost 7 bases, leaving 9 bases of the junction unmatched. This CDR3 is built from 13 residues. The CDR3: CASGGTRGNEQFF. The CDR3 coding sequence is TGTGCCTCTGGCGGGACTAGGGGTAATGAGCAGTTCTTC.

The chain carries TRBV7-2 and TRBJ1-2; possible D gene TRBD1, 6 bases. V shed 5 bases and J shed 2 bases, with 15 bases lying between them. Germline CDR1 reads SGHTA; CDR2 reads FQGNSA. This CDR3 is 15 amino acids long. Here the CDR3 DNA reads TGTGCCAGCAGCCCCATAAGGACAGTCAACTATGGCTACACCTTC. It encodes CASSPIRTVNYGYTF.

V and J are TRBV25-1 and TRBJ1-3; weak D call: TRBD1 (5 bases). The germline V and J ends were trimmed by 4 bases and 0 bases, with 13 bases remaining between them. The CDR3 is made up of 16 amino acids. Germline V gives CDR1 MGHDK, CDR2 SYGVNS. Here the CDR3 reads CASSVDSLISGNTIYF. The CDR3 nucleotides are TGTGCCAGCAGTGTTGACAGCCTAATCTCTGGAAACACCATATATTTT.